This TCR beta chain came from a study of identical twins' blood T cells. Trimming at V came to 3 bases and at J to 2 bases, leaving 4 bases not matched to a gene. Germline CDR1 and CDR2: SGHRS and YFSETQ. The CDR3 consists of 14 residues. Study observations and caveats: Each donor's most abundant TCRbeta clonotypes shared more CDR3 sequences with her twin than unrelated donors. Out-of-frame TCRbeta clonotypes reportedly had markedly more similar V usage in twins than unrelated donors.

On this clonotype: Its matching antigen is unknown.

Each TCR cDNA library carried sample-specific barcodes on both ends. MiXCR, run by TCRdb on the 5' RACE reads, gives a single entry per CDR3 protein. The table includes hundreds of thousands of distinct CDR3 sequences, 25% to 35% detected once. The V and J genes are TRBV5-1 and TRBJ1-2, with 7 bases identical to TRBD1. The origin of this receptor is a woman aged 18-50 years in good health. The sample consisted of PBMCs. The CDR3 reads CASSWTGSNYGYTF. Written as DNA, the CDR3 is TGCGCCAGCAGCTGGACAGGATCCAACTATGGCTACACCTTC.